This T cell receptor (beta chain) is drawn from a study of shared clonotypes between healthy human individuals (dated by TCRdb to the early 2020s). For the study in its entirety: The cohort included three men and a couple of women between 18 and 49 years of age. For each donor, three plates each were used for CD4 naive and CD4 memory, two plates were used for CD8 naive, and one plate was used for CD8 memory. To increase sequencing depth and limit assay-specific biases, different laboratories used diverse techniques to prepare libraries and sequence TCR repertoires. Each donor's leukapheresis produced roughly between roughly 0.85 and 10 billion PBMCs. Blood TCR repertoires of 5 or 6 healthy adults were deeply sequenced to estimate repertoire size and the extent of clonotype sharing between individuals.

As encoded in the germline V gene, CDR1 is ENHRY while CDR2 is SYGVKD. At the junction V is shortened by 5 bases and J by 5 bases, with 18 bases in between. Spanning cysteine to phenylalanine, the CDR3 consists of 15 amino acids. Left in the record is the CDR3 DNA by itself, 45 bases read in frame from the first base. TCR CDR3 regions were amplified from genomic DNA by multiplex PCR using the deep immunoSEQ assay. Extracted genomic DNA from each cell subset was spread evenly across all wells of several immunoSEQ 96-well plates, with each plate serving as a replicate. For sorted subsets, each replicate PCR was loaded with approximately 190 ng genomic DNA, equivalent to 25,000 to 30,000 T cell genomes. Purified libraries were measured with a Qubit 3.0 fluorometer, size-checked on a Bioanalyzer 2100, and measured again with the KAPA Library Quantification kit. Each immunoSEQ 96-well plate was sequenced on its own single-read 150-cycle Illumina NextSeq 550 flow cell. As for how the authors treated the data: Because the immunoSEQ output held only junctional sequences and lacked quality scores, the filtering could not match the filtering applied to full-length reads. Sequences were annotated with PyIR, a Python wrapper for IgBLAST v1.9, using IMGT germline references to assign V/J genes and CDR3. Reads were filtered out if the reads had weak V/J assignments (E-value above 1e-6), no CDR3, stop codons, out-of-frame junctions, or ambiguous translated residues. A V3J clonotype was defined by an identical inferred V gene, J gene, and CDR3 amino acid sequence. Percentage overlap between repertoires was computed as shared unique clonotypes divided by the size of the smaller repertoire. Repertoire richness was assessed with RTK rarefaction, the Chao1 estimator, and Recon v2.1 estimates of unobserved clonotypes. Generation probabilities were computed with OLGA for all TCRbeta clonotypes obtained by the gDNA method from a handful of donors. This is the immuneACCESS table as TCRdb keeps it, with only in-frame sequences that have V and J called. A part of the clones is gone; compared with another copy, unresolved V genes explain less than half, and the rest is unexplained. The V and J calls and clone size were taken over from that table, and D and trimming were inferred from the DNA. This sample comprises 2.3 million or so clones, more than 85% of them detected only once. Clones ranked in the top ten supply about 0.39% of the sample.

Comments on this clone: There is no known antigen for this receptor. Per-base quality was not reported, and no clone a single base away is much larger than it.

The donors were healthy, HIV-negative adults who had no recently reported acute infections or vaccinations. Every donor was a Caucasian adult living in Nashville, Tennessee, USA. CD4+ T cells were enriched by magnetic negative selection, after which naive cells were positively selected on CD45RA and the negative fraction was taken as the memory subset. Blood was collected by leukapheresis, and PBMCs were isolated by Ficoll-Histopaque density gradient centrifugation and then cryopreserved in liquid nitrogen vapor phase. Purity and quantity of every magnetically sorted T cell population were checked by analytical flow cytometry. From each sorted fraction, genomic DNA was isolated and quantified by UV absorbance on a Nanodrop 2000c. The study at large found these results: Sampling was restricted to blood, and TCR repertoires in tissue are likely to differ from TCR repertoires in blood. Sharing across a handful of donors was observed for roughly 5.4% of naive CD4, over 3% of naive CD8, over 2% of memory CD4, and around 0.4% of memory CD8 clonotypes. Incomplete sequencing was indicated by rarefaction of sorted-subset datasets, despite the large sequencing depth. Higher generation probabilities were observed for clonotypes shared by all four sorted-subset donors than for non-shared clonotypes. Based on pairwise subsampling, the degree of clonotype sharing among donors was expected to be affected by sequencing depth. Because the study included a small number of donors, the genetic and exposure-history diversity represented was limited. Estimated clonotype richness was generally larger for naive than for memory subsets.

Sequencing used naive CD4+ T cells from PBMCs. Taken with the paper, the label for cell subset or site translates to: CD45RA+ positively selected. The clonotype was recovered from a man aged 18 to 29 in good health. Some clones in this sample may be carry-over from other donors' samples. Rearrangement joined TRBV10-3 to TRBJ1-1, with the D gene uncertain. In nucleotide form, the sequence is TGTGCCATCAGTCCCGGATCACCGAGGTGGACTGAAGCTTTCTTT. Its translation reads: CAISPGSPRWTEAFF.